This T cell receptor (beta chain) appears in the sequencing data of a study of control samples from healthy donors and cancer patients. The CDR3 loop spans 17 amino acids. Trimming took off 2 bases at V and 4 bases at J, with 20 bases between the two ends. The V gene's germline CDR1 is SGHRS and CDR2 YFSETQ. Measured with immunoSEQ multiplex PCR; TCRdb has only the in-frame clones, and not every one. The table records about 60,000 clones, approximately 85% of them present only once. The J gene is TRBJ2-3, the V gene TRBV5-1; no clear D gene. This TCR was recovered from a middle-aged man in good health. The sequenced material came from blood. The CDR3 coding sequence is TGCGCCAGCAGCTTCCCCTCCCGTAGTATTCAGTCAGATACGCAGTATTTT. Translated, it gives CASSFPSRSIQSDTQYF. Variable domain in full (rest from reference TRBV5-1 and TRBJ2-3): KAGVTQTPRYLIKTRGQQVTLSCSPISGHRSVSWYQQTPGQGLQFLFEYFSETQRNKGNFPGRFSGRQFSNSRSEMNVSTLELGDSALYLCASSFPSRSIQSDTQYFGPGTRLTVL.